A single sample is the source of the 28 T cell receptor beta chains below, sequenced in a study of regulatory T cells in long-lasting Graves disease. Time point noted: persistent/refractory GD, antithyroid drugs over 5 years with positive TRAb. After RNA was extracted from PBMCs, the TCR library was made from it. Through Arm-PCR of CDR3 regions and iRepertoire HTBI primers, TCR beta libraries were built. TCRdb ran MiXCR on the multiplex PCR reads and lists one entry per CDR3 protein. The sample shows some 420,000 distinct CDR3 sequences, under 25% of them seen only once. The sequenced sample was peripheral blood mononuclear cells (PBMCs), obtained when the disease was refractory, from a patient treated with antithyroid drugs. The origin of the receptors is a female donor with Graves disease.

The J gene is TRBJ2-5, the V gene TRBV20-1, with 12 bases matching TRBD2. The V gene's germline CDR1 is DFQATT and CDR2 SNEGSKA (reference sequence). The CDR3 covers 14 residues. Trimming took 6 bases from V and 7 from J; bases not matched to a gene: 9. The CDR3 here is CSAMTSGGPWTQYF. The CDR3 DNA sequence: TGCAGTGCCATGACTAGCGGGGGCCCCTGGACCCAGTACTTC.

This clonotype was seen only a few times. The genes are TRBV12-5 and TRBJ2-2; no clear D gene. The V gene lost 0 bases and the J gene lost 4 bases, with 9 bases spanning the gap. Germline V lookup: CDR1 LGHNT, CDR2 FRNRAP. The CDR3 is 15 residues long. CDR3: CASGLVFQGTGELFF. The CDR3 DNA reads as TGTGCTAGTGGTTTGGTATTCCAAGGCACCGGGGAGCTGTTTTTT.

The chain uses TRBV6-1 and TRBJ2-7, with 7 bases matching TRBD1. From germline, CDR1 is MNHNS and CDR2 SASEGT. After removal of 6 bases from V and 9 bases from J, the junction contained 14 bases not matched to a gene. The CDR3 totals 14 residues. CDR3 DNA sequence: TGTGCCAGCAGGCCCAGGGGGAACCCGATCCGGCAGTACTTC. It is translated as CASRPRGNPIRQYF.

There are many counts of this clonotype. The chain recombines TRBV2 with TRBJ1-2; D is undetermined. The CDR3 contains 15 residues. Germline V gene data show CDR1 as SNHLY and CDR2 as FYNNEI. Trimming removed 8 bases at V and 0 bases at J, with 16 bases between. DNA for the CDR3: TGTGCCAGCTCTAGCCGGGCGAGGTCTAACTATGGCTACACCTTC. This gives the protein CASSSRARSNYGYTF.

Points on this clonotype: Because it lacks the conserved phenylalanine or tryptophan at the end, this CDR3 is likely a read error. V gene TRBV2 combines with J gene TRBJ1-2, with D maybe TRBD1 (5 bases). The CDR3 is 16 amino acids. The V gene's germline CDR1 is SNHLY and CDR2 FYNNEI. The V gene lost 6 bases and the J gene lost 8 bases, with 25 bases spanning the gap. The CDR3 here is CASSRGVLRAFVGYTL. The DNA of the CDR3 is TGTGCCAGCAGCCGAGGGGTATTGAGGGCGTTTGTGGGCTACACCCTC.

In its sample, this clonotype was seen once. The chain is built from TRBV7-9 and TRBJ2-1; 7 bases fit TRBD1. V was clipped by 1 base and J by 7 bases; unmatched bases: 4. CDR1 is SEHNR, CDR2 FQNEAQ, per germline (reference sequence). The CDR3 extends over 14 amino acids. The CDR3 coding sequence is TGTGCCAGCAGCTTAGAAGGGGGCACAAATGAGCAGTTCTTC. Its protein product is CASSLEGGTNEQFF.

Ten or more counts support this clonotype. The chain uses TRBV6-1 and TRBJ2-7; the D gene is possibly TRBD1 (6 bases). V was shortened by 6 bases and J by 2 bases, with 17 bases between the two germline ends. In germline, CDR1 is MNHNS, CDR2 SASEGT. The CDR3 consists of 15 residues. The CDR3: CASRPPDRTPYEQYF. CDR3 in DNA: TGTGCCAGCAGACCCCCCGACAGGACCCCCTACGAGCAGTACTTC.

This clonotype has just a few counts. The rearrangement links TRBV19 to TRBJ1-1; D not resolved. CDR1 LNHDA and CDR2 SQIVND come from the germline V gene (reference sequence). The V and J ends lost 5 bases and 1 base respectively, with 14 bases between them. The CDR3 extends over 15 amino acids. CDR3 nucleotide sequence: TGTGCCAGTAGTCCAGCGGTAGGACGGAACACTGAAGCTTTCTTT. Translated, it gives CASSPAVGRNTEAFF.

This clonotype was counted ten times or more. The chain is built from TRBV7-2 and TRBJ2-5; no definite D call. Trimming removed 5 bases at V and 5 bases at J, with 15 bases between. The germline CDR1 and CDR2 sequences are SGHTA and FQGNSA. The CDR3 sequence is 14 residues long. CDR3 nucleotide sequence: TGTGCCAGCAGCCTACGGGCATCCATGGAGACCCAGTACTTC. Translating gives CASSLRASMETQYF. Together with reference TRBV7-2 and TRBJ2-5, the CDR3 gives the full variable domain: GAGVSQSPSNKVTEKGKDVELRCDPISGHTALYWYRQSLGQGLEFLIYFQGNSAPDKSGLPSDRFSAERTGGSVSTLTIQRTQQEDSAVYLCASSLRASMETQYFGPGTRLLVL.

V gene TRBV4-2 combines with J gene TRBJ1-2, with a weak D call TRBD1 (5 bases). The CDR3 sequence is 15 residues long. Trimming left V 0 bases short and J 1 base short, with 9 bases between. CDR1 and CDR2 from the germline V gene are LGHNA and YNFKEQ. The CDR3 loop is CASSQEDTNNYGYTF. CDR3 nucleotides: TGTGCCAGCAGCCAAGAGGACACCAATAACTATGGCTACACCTTC.

This chain connects TRBV18 to TRBJ1-5; 7 positions match TRBD1. CDR3 length: 15 residues. The V segment lost 6 bases and the J segment 1 base; nucleotides outside the gene matches: 6. Looked up from germline, CDR1 is KGHSH and CDR2 is LQKENI. DNA of the CDR3: TGTGCCAGCTCGCGGGACAGAACCAGCAATCAGCCCCAGCATTTT. This sequence encodes CASSRDRTSNQPQHF.

Details on this clonotype: A read error may account for a junction end that differs from germline. This chain uses TRBV5-5 with TRBJ2-7; no clear D. Per the germline V gene, CDR1 is SGHKS and CDR2 is YYEKEE (reference sequence). This CDR3 is built from 15 residues. The DNA for the CDR3 is TGCGCCAGCAGCCCGAGTCCGACGGGCTCCTACGAGCAGTACTTC. Translating gives CASSPSPTGSYEQYF.

As DNA, the CDR3 is TGCAGTGCCATCCATCCCCGGGGGCTAGATTGGACTGAAGCTTTCTTT. Its translation: CSAIHPRGLDWTEAFF. This chain uses TRBV20-1 with TRBJ1-1; tentatively, D is TRBD1 (6 bases). Per the germline V gene, CDR1 is DFQATT and CDR2 is SNEGSKA (reference sequence). The CDR3 has 16 amino acids. The V and J ends lost 6 bases and 5 bases respectively, with 25 bases between them.

This clonotype was counted at least ten times. The V and J genes are TRBV12-3 or TRBV12-4 and TRBJ2-5; 8 nucleotides align to TRBD2. V gave up 8 bases and J gave up 2 bases; unmatched junction bases: 4. The CDR3 has 13 residues. CDR3 sequence: CASGPSGQETQYF. The CDR3 nucleotides are TGTGCCAGCGGTCCTAGCGGGCAAGAGACCCAGTACTTC.

This clonotype was found many times. V is TRBV28 and J is TRBJ1-1; D is undetermined. From germline, CDR1 is MDHEN and CDR2 SYDVKM. CDR3 length equals 15 residues. The V and J ends lost 5 bases and 1 base respectively, with 14 bases between them. CDR3 DNA: TGTGCCAGCAGTCTTGTTGGTGTGGGGAACACTGAAGCTTTCTTT. Translating it yields CASSLVGVGNTEAFF.

This clonotype was recorded at least ten times. The rearrangement uses TRBV27 and TRBJ2-7; possibly TRBD1 for D (7 bases). The CDR3 spans 17 residues. V was clipped by 5 bases and J by 2 bases, with 22 bases between them. CDR1 and CDR2 from the germline V gene are MNHEY and SMNVEV (reference sequence). The DNA of the CDR3 is TGTGCCAGCAGTCCTCTAGGGGCAGGGGGAGGCACCTACGAGCAGTACTTC. Protein: CASSPLGAGGGTYEQYF.

This clonotype was counted many times. V usage is TRBV28 and J usage is TRBJ2-4; weak D call: TRBD2 (6 bases). The germline V and J ends were trimmed by 6 bases and 1 base, with 7 bases remaining between them. Germline V gene data show CDR1 as MDHEN and CDR2 as SYDVKM. The CDR3 spans 13 residues. As DNA, the CDR3 is TGTGCCAGCAGCCGGGGGGCCAAAAACATTCAGTACTTC. Amino acids: CASSRGAKNIQYF.

In its sample, this clonotype was seen many times. V gene TRBV12-3 or TRBV12-4 combines with J gene TRBJ1-6, with a weak D call TRBD1 (6 bases). V was trimmed by 4 bases and J by 6 bases, leaving 10 bases between them. This CDR3 has 14 residues. CDR3 nucleotides: TGTGCCAGCAGTTCCGGGACACTTAATTCACCCCTCCACTTT. Its translation: CASSSGTLNSPLHF.

This clonotype appeared a few times. This may be a read error, as it is one base from a much larger clone. The chain joins TRBV6-1 to TRBJ2-5; 9 nucleotides match TRBD2. The CDR3 extends over 15 amino acids. Germline CDR1 reads MNHNS; CDR2 reads SASEGT. CDR3 sequence reads: CVSSLAGAGQETQYF. The CDR3 DNA reads as TGTGTCAGCAGCTTAGCGGGAGCGGGCCAAGAGACCCAGTACTTC.

This clonotype was counted ten times or more. V is TRBV7-9 and J is TRBJ1-4; 7 bases line up with TRBD1. The germline CDR1 and CDR2 sequences are SEHNR and FQNEAQ (reference sequence). The CDR3 sequence is 14 residues long. With V trimmed by 2 bases and J by 7 bases, 4 bases remained unmatched. CDR3 nucleotide sequence: TGTGCCAGCAGCTTAAGACAGGGAGCTGAAAAACTGTTTTTT. It yields the protein CASSLRQGAEKLFF.

Ten or more counts support this clonotype. This chain joins TRBV28 and TRBJ2-7; 7 nucleotides agree with TRBD1. V lost 6 bases and J lost 5; bases outside the gene matches: 7. The CDR3 consists of 13 residues. Germline V gives CDR1 MDHEN, CDR2 SYDVKM. The CDR3 is CASRKTGFDEQYF. DNA of the CDR3: TGTGCCAGCAGAAAGACAGGGTTCGACGAGCAGTACTTC.

This clonotype was seen ten or more times. The chain uses TRBV6-1 and TRBJ1-5; D call uncertain. V lost 7 bases to trimming and J lost 1 base, with 11 bases between them. Per the germline V gene, CDR1 is MNHNS and CDR2 is SASEGT. This CDR3 is built from 14 residues. Written as DNA, the CDR3 is TGTGCCAGCAAGGGTGGATGGAGCAATCAGCCCCAGCATTTT. Translation: CASKGGWSNQPQHF.

The chain couples TRBV29-1 to TRBJ2-3; 7 bases match TRBD1. This CDR3 is 15 amino acids long. Trimming cost V 4 bases and J 0 bases; bases outside gene matches: 7. Germline-derived CDR1 and CDR2 are SQVTM and ANQGSEA. The CDR3 bases are TGCAGCGTTGGGGGGACAGCAACTAGCACAGATACGCAGTATTTT. Translating gives CSVGGTATSTDTQYF.

Comment on this clonotype: This may come from a read error, since a much larger clone is one base off. The CDR3 DNA reads as TGTGCCAGCAGTTTAGGGGACCGGGAGCGGTACTTC. Its translation is CASSLGDRERYF. V is TRBV27 and J is TRBJ2-7; D possibly corresponds to TRBD2 (6 bases). CDR3 length: 12 amino acids. The V gene's germline CDR1 is MNHEY and CDR2 SMNVEV (reference sequence).

The chain links TRBV19 to TRBJ2-1; 10 nucleotides agree with TRBD2. Germline trimming cut 6 bases from V and 2 bases from J; bases unmatched to any gene: 4. The germline V gene has CDR1 LNHDA and CDR2 SQIVND (reference sequence). CDR3 size: 15 residues. CDR3 loop: CASRLAGVTYNEQFF. The CDR3 nucleotides are TGTGCCAGTAGGCTAGCGGGAGTAACCTACAATGAGCAGTTCTTC.

With regard to this clonotype: This clone may be a read error of a much larger clone one base away. The V and J genes are TRBV28 and TRBJ2-7; tentative D call: TRBD2 (5 bases). The CDR3 runs to 14 residues. Germline V lookup: CDR1 MDHEN, CDR2 SYDVKM. CDR3 in amino acids: CASSPPGSAYERYF. CDR3 nucleotides: TGTGCCAGCTCCCCCCCAGGTAGCGCCTACGAGCGGTACTTC.

For this clonotype: One end of the junction fails to match germline, which may point to a read error. The chain couples TRBV11-3 to TRBJ2-7; TRBD2 might be the D (5 bases). From germline, CDR1 is SGHNT and CDR2 YENEEA. The CDR3 runs to 14 residues. The CDR3 DNA reads TGTGCCAGCAGCTTACGAAATAGCGAGTACGAGCAGTGCTTC. This encodes CASSLRNSEYEQCF.

In the case of this clonotype: A much larger clone lies a single base off, so this may be a read error. The CDR3 loop is CASSGGGQGPMNTEAFF. The DNA of the CDR3 is TGTGCCAGCAGTGGAGGGGGACAGGGTCCAATGAACACTGAAGCTTTCTTT. This sequence joins TRBV28 and TRBJ1-1; 9 bases are a match to TRBD1. This CDR3 contains 17 residues. Germline V gene sequence: CDR1 MDHEN, CDR2 SYDVKM. With V trimmed by 5 bases and J by 0 bases, 10 bases remained unmatched.